A selection of T cell receptor beta chains follows, all from one sample in a study of T cells in localized non-small cell lung cancer. Data came from immunoSEQ multiplex PCR; TCRdb stores just in-frame clones and leaves some out. The sample lists around 30,000 clones; 87% were seen once. The source was peripheral blood, collected before any cancer treatment. The receptor set was obtained from a male donor aged 60 or over with stage I lung adenocarcinoma. The CDR3 runs from the conserved cysteine through the conserved F or W. A D gene is named only where the DNA matches it firmly. Size is omitted from some rows. Given values are once, few, many or a class for expanded clones.

cdr3_length	clone_size	v_call	j_call	d_call	cdr3_nt	cdr3_aa
14	.	TRBV11-3	TRBJ2-5	TRBD1	TGTGCCAGCAGCCGGACAGGGGTACAAGAGACCCAGTACTTC	CASSRTGVQETQYF
16	.	TRBV6-6	TRBJ1-5	.	TGTGCCAGCAGTTACAGCACGGTACGGGGCAATCAGCCCCAGCATTTT	CASSYSTVRGNQPQHF
15	.	TRBV6-6	TRBJ1-2	.	TGTGCCAGCAGTTACTCGGGGGAGGGAATCTATGGCTACACCTTC	CASSYSGEGIYGYTF
15	.	TRBV14	TRBJ1-3	.	TGTGCCAGCAGCCAAAGTTTCGGGACTGGAAACACCATATATTTT	CASSQSFGTGNTIYF
15	.	TRBV9	TRBJ1-5	.	TGTGCCAGCAGCGCGGACGGCTATAGCAATCAGCCCCAGCATTTT	CASSADGYSNQPQHF
14	.	TRBV2	TRBJ2-7	TRBD2	TGTGCCAGCAGTGTATCAGCGGGGGGCTACGAGCAGTACTTC	CASSVSAGGYEQYF
16	.	TRBV5-6	TRBJ1-1	.	TGTGCCAGCAGCTTGGACGCAGGGGCAGTGGTCGCTGAAGCTTTCTTT	CASSLDAGAVVAEAFF
14	.	TRBV15	TRBJ1-5	.	TGTGCCACCAGCAGAGACCCTCTGATTAGCCCCCAGCATTTT	CATSRDPLISPQHF
17	.	TRBV10-3	TRBJ2-6	.	TGTGCCATCAGTGACTGGGGCATGCCCTCTGGGGCCAACGTCCTGACTTTC	CAISDWGMPSGANVLTF
14	.	TRBV6-4	TRBJ2-3	.	TGTGCCAGCAGTCCCAGTATACGCACAGATACGCAGTATTTT	CASSPSIRTDTQYF
17	.	TRBV9	TRBJ1-3	TRBD1	TGTGCCAGCAGCATTGGACAGGGGGCATCGTTTAGAGACACCATATATTTT	CASSIGQGASFRDTIYF
16	.	TRBV5-5	TRBJ2-3	.	TGTGCCAGCAGCCTACCACCTTGGGACGGGACTTCTACGCAGTATTTT	CASSLPPWDGTSTQYF
15	once	TRBV5-4	TRBJ2-1	.	TGTGCCAGCAGCTTGGGGGCCTGGACTGAAAATGAGCAGTTCTTC	CASSLGAWTENEQFF
16	.	TRBV5-1	TRBJ2-7	.	TGCGCCAGCAGCTCCTCCGAGAGGGAGAGGGCCTACGAGCAGTACTTC	CASSSSERERAYEQYF
16	.	TRBV5-1	TRBJ2-3	.	TGCGCCAGCAGCTTGGACGGCGGGGCGGGCACAGATACGCAGTATTTT	CASSLDGGAGTDTQYF
14	.	TRBV6-6	TRBJ2-2	.	TGTGCCAGCAGTTCCTATTCAGGGACCGGGGAGCTGTTTTTT	CASSSYSGTGELFF
14	.	TRBV18	TRBJ2-1	.	TGTGCCAGCTCACCCCTAGGGGGGGAGAATGAGCAGTTCTTC	CASSPLGGENEQFF
14	.	TRBV7-2	TRBJ2-7	.	TGTGCCAGCAGCACGTCCACCGTCACCTACGAGCAGTACTTC	CASSTSTVTYEQYF
14	.	TRBV6-9	TRBJ1-2	TRBD1	TGTGCCAGCAGACCCGCCGGGACAGCCTATGGCTACACCTTC	CASRPAGTAYGYTF
14	.	TRBV19	TRBJ1-2	TRBD1	TGTGCCAGTAGTAGAACAGGGGACGGCTATGGCTACACCTTC	CASSRTGDGYGYTF
12	.	TRBV14	TRBJ2-7	TRBD2	TGTGCCAGCGGGGGGGAGCCCTACGAGCAGTACTTC	CASGGEPYEQYF
15	.	TRBV10-1	TRBJ2-3	.	TGCGCCAGCAGTGACGGAATATCTAGCACAGATACGCAGTATTTT	CASSDGISSTDTQYF
14	.	TRBV30	TRBJ2-7	.	TGTGCCTGGGGGCGGCTCTTAGGAACCTACGAGCAGTACTTC	CAWGRLLGTYEQYF
15	.	TRBV11-2	TRBJ1-2	.	TGTGCCAGCAGCTTAGATCGGGGGACTAACTATGGCTACACCTTC	CASSLDRGTNYGYTF
11	.	TRBV6-5	TRBJ1-1	.	TGTGCCACGGCGATGAACACTGAAGCTTTCTTT	CATAMNTEAFF
15	.	TRBV28	TRBJ1-5	.	TGTGCCAGTGACCCGTGGGGCGATAGCAATCAGCCCCAGCATTTT	CASDPWGDSNQPQHF
13	.	TRBV14	TRBJ1-2	.	TGTGCCAGCAGCCAAGAAGAGAGGGGTGGCTACACCTTC	CASSQEERGGYTF
14	few	TRBV30	TRBJ2-3	.	TGTGCCTGGAGTCCCTCGCCTGGCCCAGATACGCAGTATTTT	CAWSPSPGPDTQYF
15	.	TRBV18	TRBJ2-7	.	TGTGCCAGCTCCCGCGCCGGCCAGGGTAACTACGAGCAGTACTTC	CASSRAGQGNYEQYF
13	.	TRBV21-1	TRBJ1-3	.	TGTGCCTCAAAGGGGGTCGCCAGGAACACCATATATTTT	CASKGVARNTIYF
17	.	TRBV10-1	TRBJ2-5	.	TGCGCCAGCAGCGCCCCTGCCGGGGCCAGAACACAAGAGACCCAGTACTTC	CASSAPAGARTQETQYF
16	once	TRBV18	TRBJ1-1	.	TGTGCCAGCTCACCTCTGGCTTGGAGGACGGACACTGAAGCTTTCTTT	CASSPLAWRTDTEAFF
14	.	TRBV30	TRBJ1-1	TRBD1	TGTGCCTGGGTGGGTCCTACAGGGGAAACTGAAGCTTTCTTT	CAWVGPTGETEAFF
18	.	TRBV5-1	TRBJ2-5	TRBD2	TGCGCCAGCAGCTTTGGACTAGCGGGGGGCCTGTACCAAGAGACCCAGTACTTC	CASSFGLAGGLYQETQYF
16	once	TRBV2	TRBJ1-1	.	TGTGCCAGCGGTCGGGGAGGAAGGGGTACCAGAACTGAAGCTTTCTTT	CASGRGGRGTRTEAFF
13	.	TRBV21-1	TRBJ2-7	.	TGTGCCAGCAGCTGGCCAGGGCCCTACGAGCAGTACTTC	CASSWPGPYEQYF
14	.	TRBV6-1	TRBJ1-6	.	TGTGCCAGCAGTCCCATCTCGGAGGTTTCACCCCTCCACTTT	CASSPISEVSPLHF
14	.	TRBV5-1	TRBJ1-4	TRBD1	TGCGCCAGCAGCGAGGGACAGCCGAATGAAAAACTGTTTTTT	CASSEGQPNEKLFF
14	.	TRBV11-2	TRBJ1-4	TRBD1	TGTGCCAGCGGTGCTGACAGGGCGGGAGAAAAACTGTTTTTT	CASGADRAGEKLFF
12	.	TRBV2	TRBJ2-7	.	TGTGCCAGCAGTGATCAGTCCTACGAGCAGTACTTC	CASSDQSYEQYF
15	.	TRBV5-1	TRBJ2-2	TRBD1	TGCGCCAGCAGCTCCGGGACAGCGAACACCGGGGAGCTGTTTTTT	CASSSGTANTGELFF
13	.	TRBV7-6	TRBJ1-2	.	TGTGCCAGCAGCTCGCAGAAACTGGGTGGCTACACCTTC	CASSSQKLGGYTF
13	once	TRBV7-2	TRBJ1-5	TRBD1	TGTGCCAGCCAACAGGGGGCGAATCAGCCCCAGCATTTT	CASQQGANQPQHF
14	.	TRBV2	TRBJ1-2	TRBD1	TGTGCCAGCAGTAGGGGACAGACCGAACATGGCTACACCTTC	CASSRGQTEHGYTF
14	.	TRBV28	TRBJ2-7	.	TGTGCCAGCACTGTTGGCGGGGGCCCCTACGAGCAGTACTTC	CASTVGGGPYEQYF
15	.	TRBV28	TRBJ2-3	.	TGTGCCAGCAGTTCCCCGGCAAAATTTCTCGATACGCAGTATTTT	CASSSPAKFLDTQYF
13	few	TRBV13	TRBJ2-7	.	TGTGCCAGCAGCTTAGAGGGGTCCTACGAGCAGTACTTC	CASSLEGSYEQYF
16	.	TRBV5-6	TRBJ1-2	TRBD1	TGTGCCAGCAGCTTGCGGACAGGGGGGTTGGCGAAGGGCTACACCTTC	CASSLRTGGLAKGYTF
12	.	TRBV5-6	TRBJ2-5	.	TGTGCCAGCAGCTTCACGGGAGAGACCCAGTACTTC	CASSFTGETQYF
11	few	TRBV20-1	TRBJ2-7	TRBD1	TGCAGTGCTGCCGGGACAGGTCCTTTTAGGTTC	CSAAGTGPFRF
14	.	TRBV5-1	TRBJ1-1	.	TGCGCCAGCAGCTTGGACGGGGTAGGGACTGAAGCTTTCTTT	CASSLDGVGTEAFF
13	.	TRBV6-1	TRBJ1-1	.	TGTGCCAGTGACCGTAACCTTAACACTGAAGCTTTCTTT	CASDRNLNTEAFF
16	.	TRBV7-2	TRBJ1-6	.	TGTGCCAGCAGCCGGGGGGGAAGCTCCTATAATTCACCCCTCCACTTT	CASSRGGSSYNSPLHF
15	.	TRBV7-2	TRBJ2-3	TRBD2	TGTGCCAGCAGCTTAGTGACTAGCGGTACAGATACGCAGTATTTT	CASSLVTSGTDTQYF